This T cell receptor beta chain stems from a study of control samples from healthy donors and cancer patients. Germline-derived CDR1 and CDR2 are SGHTA and FQGTGA. With 5 bases removed from V and 3 bases from J, the gap between germline ends came to 8 bases. CDR3 length: 13 residues. The table lists this clone with a count of one. Libraries were prepared by immunoSEQ multiplex PCR; TCRdb keeps only in-frame clonotypes and omits some of them. Here the sample spans 120,000 to 150,000 clones, roughly 92% being singletons. What was sequenced was blood. The receptor was isolated from a man aged 25 to 40 in good health. The chain has TRBV7-3 and TRBJ2-1; D not certain. The chain's CDR3 is CASSPDRYNEQFF. The CDR3 DNA follows: TGTGCCAGCAGCCCCGACCGCTACAATGAGCAGTTCTTC. Looking up the rest from reference TRBV7-3 and TRBJ2-1 gives the full variable domain: GAGVSQTPSNKVTEKGKYVELRCDPISGHTALYWYRQSLGQGPEFLIYFQGTGAADDSGLPNDRFFAVRPEGSVSTLKIQRTERGDSAVYLCASSPDRYNEQFFGPGTRLTVL.